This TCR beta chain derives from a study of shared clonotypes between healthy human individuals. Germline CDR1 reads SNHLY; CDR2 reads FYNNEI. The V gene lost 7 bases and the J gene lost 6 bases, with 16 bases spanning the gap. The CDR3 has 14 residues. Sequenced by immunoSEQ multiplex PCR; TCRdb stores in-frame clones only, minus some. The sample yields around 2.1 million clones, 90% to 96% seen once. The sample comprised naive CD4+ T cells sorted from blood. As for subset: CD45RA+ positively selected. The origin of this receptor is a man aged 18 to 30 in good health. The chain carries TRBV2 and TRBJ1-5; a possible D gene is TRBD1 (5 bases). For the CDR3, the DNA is TGTGCCAGCACCGGGTTAATGGGGACTCAGCCCCAGCATTTT. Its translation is CASTGLMGTQPQHF.